The present T cell receptor (beta chain) was sequenced within a study of T cell repertoires in cytomegalovirus infection. Study-wide context: Indicated by public TCR beta signatures were CMV infection and matching HLA type.

Study-wide findings and caveats: HLA-C-restricted CMV clonotypes gave the most frequent clonotype in two of eight donors.

Concerning this clonotype itself: Antigen: not known.

TCRdb re-called the reads through MiXCR, storing one row per CDR3 protein. In the table there are 450,000 to 650,000 distinct CDR3 sequences, about 26% of which are singletons. The V and J ends lost 4 bases and 3 bases respectively, with 9 bases between them. The germline CDR1 and CDR2 sequences are SEHNR and FQNEAQ (reference sequence). The CDR3 loop spans 14 amino acids. Specimen: PBMCs. The chain couples TRBV7-9 to TRBJ2-2; maybe TRBD2 (6 bases). The TCR was taken from a human donor in good health (CMV status not recorded). Some clones in this sample may be carry-over from other donors' samples. The CDR3 sequence: CASSSLADTGELFF. Here the CDR3 DNA reads TGTGCCAGCAGCTCACTAGCTGACACCGGGGAGCTGTTTTTT.